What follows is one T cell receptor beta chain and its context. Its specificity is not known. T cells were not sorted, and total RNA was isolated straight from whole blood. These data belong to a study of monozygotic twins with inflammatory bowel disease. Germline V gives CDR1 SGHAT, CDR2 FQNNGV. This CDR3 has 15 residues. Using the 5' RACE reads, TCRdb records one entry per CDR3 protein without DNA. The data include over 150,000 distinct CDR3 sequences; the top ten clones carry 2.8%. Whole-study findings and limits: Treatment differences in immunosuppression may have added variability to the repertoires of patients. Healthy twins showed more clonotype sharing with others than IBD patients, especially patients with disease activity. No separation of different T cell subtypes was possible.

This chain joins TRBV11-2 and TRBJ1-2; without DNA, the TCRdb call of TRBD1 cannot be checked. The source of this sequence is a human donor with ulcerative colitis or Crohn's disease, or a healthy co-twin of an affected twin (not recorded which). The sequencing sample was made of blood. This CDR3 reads CASATLQGRIYGYTF.